This passage covers 17 T cell receptor beta chains from one sample sequenced in a study of blood T cell repertoires in COVID-19. Only in-frame clones appear in the TCRdb table, and some are missing; sequencing was by immunoSEQ multiplex PCR. The sample lists around 180,000 clones, about 83% occurring once. Sequenced material: peripheral blood. These receptors were collected from a person between 65 and 79 years old with COVID-19, enrolled during active disease.

The chain joins TRBV3-1 (or the pseudogene TRBV3-2) to TRBJ2-5; D unclear. CDR1 is LGHDT and CDR2 is YNNKEL in the germline V gene (reference sequence). CDR3 length: 13 residues. The ends were cut back, 3 bases at V and 5 bases at J, with 10 bases in the middle. The CDR3 coding sequence is TGTGCCAGCAGCCATGACCCACAGGAGACCCAGTACTTC. Its protein product is CASSHDPQETQYF.

The rearrangement uses TRBV2 and TRBJ2-7, with D maybe TRBD2 (5 bases). The ends were cut back, 2 bases at V and 6 bases at J, with 14 bases in the middle. CDR1 is SNHLY and CDR2 is FYNNEI in the germline V gene. CDR3 size: 14 residues. The CDR3 spells CASSERDDPPEQYF. Here the CDR3 DNA reads TGTGCCAGCAGTGAACGGGATGATCCCCCCGAGCAGTACTTC. Full variable domain (missing parts from reference TRBV2 and TRBJ2-7): EPEVTQTPSHQVTQMGQEVILRCVPISNHLYFYWYRQILGQKVEFLVSFYNNEISEKSEIFDDQFSVERPDGSNFTLKIRSTKLEDSAMYFCASSERDDPPEQYFGPGTRLTVT.

The chain couples TRBV5-1 to TRBJ2-1, with TRBD2 identical over 7 bases. V dropped 4 bases and J dropped 0; count of bases not matched to a gene: 10. CDR1 is SGHRS and CDR2 is YFSETQ in the germline V gene. The CDR3 length is 17 residues. The CDR3 sequence: CASSQPRDYASYNEQFF. Written as DNA, the CDR3 is TGCGCCAGCAGCCAACCGCGGGACTACGCCTCCTACAATGAGCAGTTCTTC.

Here the CDR3 DNA reads TGTGCCAGTAGCAACCCGGGACAGAGAACCTATGGCTACACCTTC. It codes for CASSNPGQRTYGYTF. The V call is TRBV19, the J call TRBJ1-2; 7 positions agree with TRBD1. Germline V gene data show CDR1 as LNHDA and CDR2 as SQIVND (reference sequence). The CDR3 has 15 amino acids. V shed 6 bases, J shed 4 bases, and the junction held 11 bases outside the gene matches.

This clone was observed a handful of times. The chain couples TRBV5-4 to TRBJ2-3; D is perhaps TRBD1 (6 bases). The germline gives CDR1 SGHNT, CDR2 YYREEE (reference sequence). The V and J ends lost 0 bases and 6 bases respectively, with 14 bases between them. The CDR3 loop spans 15 amino acids. The DNA for the CDR3 is TGTGCCAGCAGCTTGGGTCAGGGGAAGTCGGATACGCAGTATTTT. It specifies CASSLGQGKSDTQYF.

This clone was seen only once. The chain is built from TRBV28 and TRBJ2-2; TRBD2 aligns across 9 bases. Germline values: CDR1 MDHEN, CDR2 SYDVKM. CDR3 length: 18 residues. Trimming cost V 6 bases and J 4 bases; bases outside gene matches: 15. As DNA, the CDR3 is TGTGCCAGCAGACCCATCCCAATAGCGGGGGTAGCCACCGGGGAGCTGTTTTTT. This codes for CASRPIPIAGVATGELFF.

The chain links TRBV7-3 to TRBJ2-2; no clear D gene. V was shortened by 5 bases and J by 3 bases, with 7 bases between the two germline ends. Germline CDR1 SGHTA, CDR2 FQGTGA. The CDR3 has 13 amino acids. The DNA for the CDR3 is TGTGCCAGCAGCCTAGATGACACCGGGGAGCTGTTTTTT. Protein: CASSLDDTGELFF.

The chain has TRBV6-1 and TRBJ2-7; perhaps TRBD1 as D (6 bases). Deletions cut 3 bases from V and 2 bases from J, with 11 bases between. This CDR3 has 14 residues. Germline V gene sequence: CDR1 MNHNS, CDR2 SASEGT. The CDR3 DNA reads as TGTGCCAGCAGTGATCACAGGGTCCCCTACGAGCAGTACTTC. Translated: CASSDHRVPYEQYF.

CDR3 protein: CASSFRWRESNEQYF. CDR3 sequence (DNA): TGTGCCAGCAGCTTCCGTTGGCGGGAGTCCAACGAGCAGTACTTC. The chain has TRBV7-2 and TRBJ2-7; 7 bases match TRBD2. In germline, CDR1 is SGHTA, CDR2 FQGNSA. The J segment lost 5 bases and the V segment lost 3 bases, leaving 10 bases of the junction unmatched. The CDR3 sequence is 15 residues long.

V gene TRBV18 combines with J gene TRBJ1-4; 7 bases map to TRBD1. Per the germline V gene, CDR1 is KGHSH and CDR2 is LQKENI. The CDR3 runs to 15 residues. The J segment lost 5 bases and the V segment lost 3 bases, leaving 6 bases of the junction unmatched. The CDR3 spells CASSPQGGSNEKLFF. The CDR3 DNA reads TGTGCCAGCTCACCCCAAGGGGGCTCGAATGAAAAACTGTTTTTT. Using reference TRBV18 and TRBJ1-4 for the parts outside the CDR3, the full variable domain is NAGVMQNPRHLVRRRGQEARLRCSPMKGHSHVYWYRQLPEEGLKFMVYLQKENIIDESGMPKERFSAEFPKEGPSILRIQQVVRGDSAAYFCASSPQGGSNEKLFFGSGTQLSVL.

This chain links TRBV28 with TRBJ2-6; possibly TRBD2 for D (5 bases). Trimming stripped 2 bases from V and 0 bases from J, with 20 bases between. In germline, CDR1 is MDHEN, CDR2 SYDVKM. The CDR3 is made up of 20 amino acids. DNA for the CDR3: TGTGCCAGCAGTTTAGGAACCGCGGGTGTGGGCCACTCTGGGGCCAACGTCCTGACTTTC. This encodes CASSLGTAGVGHSGANVLTF.

This clone occurred once. The rearrangement joins TRBV6-5 to TRBJ1-6; D remains unclear. CDR3 length: 15 amino acids. The V end lost 0 bases, the J end lost 9 bases, and 12 bases lay between the germline ends. Germline V lookup: CDR1 MNHEY, CDR2 SVGAGI. The CDR3 region has the DNA TGTGCCAGCAGTTACTCCGGCCACGGGGTTTCACCCCTCCACTTT. Its protein is CASSYSGHGVSPLHF.

The chain employs TRBV11-1 and TRBJ2-7; D is perhaps TRBD2 (6 bases). CDR1 and CDR2 (germline): SGHAT, FQDESV (reference sequence). The V gene lost 1 base and the J gene lost 5 bases, with 15 bases spanning the gap. The CDR3 covers 15 residues. The CDR3 DNA reads as TGTGCCAGCAGCTTAGACCGCGGGATCTTTAACGAGCAGTACTTC. Translating gives CASSLDRGIFNEQYF.

V and J are TRBV27 and TRBJ1-1, with TRBD1 matching over 7 bases. The ends lost 3 bases at V and 5 bases at J; junction bases unmatched: 12. The CDR3 is made up of 16 amino acids. Germline V gene lookup returns CDR1 MNHEY and CDR2 SMNVEV (reference sequence). The CDR3 loop reads CASSFLGSTGVTEAFF. The CDR3 nucleotides are TGTGCCAGCAGTTTCCTCGGCTCTACAGGGGTTACTGAAGCTTTCTTT.

CDR3 amino acids: CATRARGNEKLFF. CDR3 nucleotides: TGTGCCACCCGGGCGCGGGGAAATGAAAAACTGTTTTTT. The chain couples TRBV6-6 to TRBJ1-4; D gene unclear. The CDR3 is 13 residues long. The V end was cut by 10 bases, the J end by 5 bases, with 14 bases between. CDR1 is MNHNY and CDR2 is SVGAGI in the germline V gene (reference sequence).

The rearrangement links TRBV9 to TRBJ2-2; 7 bases are shared with TRBD1. The germline gives CDR1 SGDLS, CDR2 YYNGEE. J lost 4 bases, V lost 4 bases, and 16 bases had no gene match. The CDR3 consists of 18 residues. The CDR3 spells CASSRQPQGMKITGELFF. CDR3 nucleotides: TGTGCCAGCAGCAGACAACCACAGGGGATGAAGATCACCGGGGAGCTGTTTTTT.

The chain joins TRBV27 to TRBJ1-1; the D gene is possibly TRBD1 (6 bases). Trimming cost V 1 base and J 4 bases, with 13 bases left between them. The CDR3 consists of 15 residues. Germline loops: CDR1 MNHEY, CDR2 SMNVEV (reference sequence). The CDR3 nucleotides read TGTGCCAGCAGTTTATGGGGGCGGGCTGGCACTGAAGCTTTCTTT. Protein product: CASSLWGRAGTEAFF.